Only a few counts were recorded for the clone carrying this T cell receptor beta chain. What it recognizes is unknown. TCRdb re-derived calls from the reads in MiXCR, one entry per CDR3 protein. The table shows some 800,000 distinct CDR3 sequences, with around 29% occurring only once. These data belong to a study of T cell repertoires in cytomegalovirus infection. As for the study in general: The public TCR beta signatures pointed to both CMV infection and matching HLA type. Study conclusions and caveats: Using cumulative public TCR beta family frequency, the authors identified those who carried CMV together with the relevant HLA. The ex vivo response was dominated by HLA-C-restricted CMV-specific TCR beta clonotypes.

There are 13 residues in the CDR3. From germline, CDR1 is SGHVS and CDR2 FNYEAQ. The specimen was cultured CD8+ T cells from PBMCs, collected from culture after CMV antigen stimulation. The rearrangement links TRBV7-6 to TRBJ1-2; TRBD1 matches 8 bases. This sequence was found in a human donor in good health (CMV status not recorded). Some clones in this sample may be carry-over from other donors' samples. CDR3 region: CGSGPDRAYGYTF. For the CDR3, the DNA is TGTGGGAGCGGTCCGGACAGGGCCTATGGCTACACCTTC.